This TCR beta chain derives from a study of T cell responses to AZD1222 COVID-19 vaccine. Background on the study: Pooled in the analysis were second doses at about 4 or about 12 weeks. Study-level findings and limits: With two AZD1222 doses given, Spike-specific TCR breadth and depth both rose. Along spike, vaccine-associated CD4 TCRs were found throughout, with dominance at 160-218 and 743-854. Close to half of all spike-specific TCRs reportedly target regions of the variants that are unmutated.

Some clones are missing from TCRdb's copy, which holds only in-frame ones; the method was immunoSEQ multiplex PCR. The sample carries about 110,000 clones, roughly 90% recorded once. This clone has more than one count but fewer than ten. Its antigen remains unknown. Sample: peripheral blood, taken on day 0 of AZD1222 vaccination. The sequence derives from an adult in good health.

CDR3 protein: CASSPTSGTQYF. The CDR3, as DNA: TGTGCCAGCAGCCCGACGAGTGGGACCCAGTACTTC. The genes are TRBV12-3 or TRBV12-4 and TRBJ2-5; D gene unclear. V was pared by 6 bases and J by 7 bases, with 12 bases between. CDR3 length: 12 residues.